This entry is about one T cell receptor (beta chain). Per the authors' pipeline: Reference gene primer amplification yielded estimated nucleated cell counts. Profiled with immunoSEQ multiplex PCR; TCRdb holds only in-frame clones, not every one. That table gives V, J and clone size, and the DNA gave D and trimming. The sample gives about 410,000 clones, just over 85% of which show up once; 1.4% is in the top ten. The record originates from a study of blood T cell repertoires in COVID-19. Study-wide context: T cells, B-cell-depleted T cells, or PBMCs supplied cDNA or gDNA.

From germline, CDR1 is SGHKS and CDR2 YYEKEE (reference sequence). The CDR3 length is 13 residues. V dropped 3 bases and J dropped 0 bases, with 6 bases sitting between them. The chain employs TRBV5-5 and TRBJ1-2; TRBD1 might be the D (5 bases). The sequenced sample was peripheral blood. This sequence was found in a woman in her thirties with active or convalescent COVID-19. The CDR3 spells CASSWTPNYGYTF. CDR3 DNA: TGTGCCAGCAGCTGGACACCTAACTATGGCTACACCTTC.